What follows describes a single T cell receptor beta chain. The target of this receptor is not known. No much larger clone is present one base from it, and per-base qualities are unavailable. This sample is part of a study of cytomegalovirus exposure and HLA in healthy donors (dated by TCRdb to about 2017). With regard to the full study: An earlier analysis of some 550 of the donors reported roughly 270 Gb of sequence data and 120 million or so unique TCR beta sequences from about 179 million T cells. An early release covering just under 650 HLA-typed donors comprised about 300 gigabases of sequencing data and some 79 million unique TCR sequences. HLA typing included class I and class II loci at four-digit resolution. A later genetic analysis took genome-wide SNP genotypes for 398 of the 666 donors and used that subset as a discovery cohort. In an earlier analysis of about 590 of the donors, high-throughput TCR beta sequencing was used to judge whether each TCR beta V gene segment behaved as functional or pseudogenic. To predict cytomegalovirus infection status, the study brought together high-throughput TCR immunosequencing, statistical association of individual TCRs with disease status, and machine learning. Besides the first cohort of 666 subjects, a separate validation cohort made up of about 120 different subjects was used. The study was designed to test whether signatures of past pathogen exposure could be identified by cataloging public T cell receptors. The genetic ancestry cluster associated with self-reported Caucasian donors included approximately 85% of the roughly 410 genotyped donors. Rather than drawing on any new phenotypic data, the later analysis identified candidate immune exposures from TCR beta sequences and the way those sequences occurred across donors. Roughly five DR-DQ haplotypes were handled as single units for association and clustering, since linkage in the cohort was strong. All discovery cohort repertoires had been generated on a single sequencing platform. To study patterns of TCR occurrence, a later analysis re-analyzed previously published TCR beta repertoires from around 700 donors and added high-resolution HLA genotyping. The study profiled the T cell repertoires of fewer than 850 subjects by immunosequencing and related them to cytomegalovirus serostatus. Donor age, sex, ethnicity and CMV serostatus were collected together with the repertoire data. Across 398 genotyped donors of the cohort, an average of roughly 230,000 unique TCR beta nucleotide sequences per donor were sequenced, and roughly a sixth of those sequences were non-productive. The number of donors typed differed by locus, with about 620-630 for A, B, C, DRB1 and DQB1, roughly 520 for DQA1, 600 to 610 for DPA1, and approximately 470 for DPB1.

Libraries were prepared through the immunoSEQ multiplex PCR assay. For the multiplex PCR, a mixture combining 60 forward primers for TCR Vbeta segments and 13 reverse primers for TCR Jbeta segments was used. Amplification of the CDR3 region of rearranged TCR beta genes was performed with a multiplex PCR assay on genomic DNA. The Illumina HiSeq System was used to sequence the amplified TCR beta libraries as 87-base-pair reads. Processing in the source paper ran as follows. A later analysis tallied some 79 million unique TCR beta chains across the roughly 610 repertoires, and some 12 million of those chains were shared by two or more donors. To remove PCR and sequencing errors, raw reads were error-corrected and collapsed into unique sequences using a nearest-neighbor algorithm that merged closely related sequences. V, D and J gene segments were assigned by aligning CDR3 sequences to IMGT reference sequences. For a sequence to be retained, at least a six-nucleotide match to both a V gene segment and a J gene segment was required. Rearrangements were classified as productive when the CDR3 lacked stop codons and remained in frame with V and J, and all other rearrangements were classified as non-productive. Following IMGT convention, CDR3 was defined as the stretch from the second conserved V-encoded cysteine to the conserved J-encoded phenylalanine. Sequences without an unambiguous match to a single V gene segment were excluded from the earlier analysis of approximately 560 of the donors. In an earlier analysis of around 590 of the donors, a V segment was called functional when productive rearrangements were above 56.7%, and segregating when the standard deviation between donors exceeded 5%. A statistical classification framework was developed to diagnose cytomegalovirus status using the catalog of TCR beta chain sequences. In a later analysis, V and J genes were assigned by comparing TCR nucleotide sequences against IMGT/GENE-DB human TR gene sequences. Using the TCRdist pipeline, a later analysis assigned CDR3 sequences along with most-parsimonious VDJ recombination scenarios. A later analysis defined each TCR beta chain by its CDR3 amino acid sequence plus V-gene family, and excluded reads lacking a unique V-gene family. As a way to deal with suspected cross-contamination and a sequencing artifact, a later analysis dropped under 600 nucleotide sequences that were highly shared and had low generation probability. In a later analysis, a clonal expansion index was calculated for each public chain from normalized within-repertoire ranks of inferred template counts. In a later analysis, generation probabilities were computed using a VDJ recombination model fitted to out-of-frame rearrangements, and the results were checked against IGoR. A later analysis scored TCR-TCR, TCR-HLA and TCR-CMV co-occurrence with hypergeometric tests, applying a repertoire-size bias correction to TCR pairs. To estimate false discovery rates, a later analysis permuted the HLA or CMV assignments 20 times. In a later analysis, co-occurring TCRs were grouped using DBSCAN, and TCRdist sequence similarity was added for clustering within HLA-allele-positive subsets. Repertoires with fewer than 30,000 or more than 120,000 public chains, plus five repertoires with anomalous nucleotide sharing, were excluded from co-occurrence clustering. The clones in this table, taken by TCRdb from immuneACCESS, are in-frame only. Not every clone is retained; where verified, under half of the shortfall comes from an unresolved V gene, and the cause of the rest is unknown. Clone size and V and J calls were adopted from that table, with D and trimming inferred from the DNA. Within this sample are fewer than 130,000 clones, with around 80% of them counted one time only. About 3.1% of the sample comes from the top ten.

The junction carries 5 bases between V and J, which are trimmed by 0 bases and 5 bases respectively. The CDR3 covers 12 residues, taking in both the cysteine and the phenylalanine. Only the CDR3 DNA is retained, 36 bases long and in frame from the first base. CDR1 and CDR2, looked up from the germline V gene (reference sequence), are SGHNT and YYREEE. What the research found in general, with its limitations: In the study, some 180 TCR beta chains were listed as associated with cytomegalovirus. It was suggested by the authors that the approach could potentially be generalized to other disease states and immunological phenotypes. Presence/absence analyses assumed roughly uniform sequencing depth across donors, an assumption that may not hold. Because counts were too low, seventeen rarely observed V segments, including chromosome 9 orphons, were left out of the earlier analysis of a few hundred of the donors. Because some donors lacked HLA typing at each locus, the association tests relied only on the typed subset. Because the 87-base-pair reads could not distinguish some IMGT-functional V segments, including TRBV6-2 and TRBV6-3, those segments were excluded. Specific HLA alleles were associated with 16,951 TCR beta sequences at a false discovery rate of 0.05 in a later analysis. A cluster of highly shared sequence variants was judged likely to be a technical artifact of the sequencing pipeline. Assigning TCR associations to individual alleles was difficult when HLA alleles, especially DR and DQ, strongly co-occurred. In a later analysis, most CMV-associated TCR beta chains were found to appear HLA-restricted, with HLA associations seemingly driven largely by CMV exposure. A further reported finding was that TCR beta sequences accurately predicted the HLA-A and HLA-B alleles for most subjects in the first cohort. Correlated functional status among segregating V segments might be attributable to linkage disequilibrium, but an unknown experimental factor could not be ruled out. This cohort had only TCR beta chains sequenced, and the lack of alpha or paired-chain data limited which features could be detected. According to a later genetic analysis, donors in an Asian-associated ancestry cluster had fewer N-insertions in productive TCRs than the approximately 690-donor mean. Cytomegalovirus status was reported to be diagnosed by the classifier with high specificity and sensitivity in both the original and validation cohorts. A later analysis reported that several top co-occurrence clusters appeared linked to parvovirus B19, influenza, CMV and Epstein-Barr virus. While some public TCRs were present in many individuals, most TCR sequences turned up only very rarely across donors. In vitro tests confirmed that a few of the cytomegalovirus-associated TCR beta chains recognize cytomegalovirus antigens. An association between a missense DCLRE1C variant and V-gene and J-gene trimming of TCR beta chains was found in a later genetic analysis and replicated in an independent cohort. In a later analysis, HLA-associated TCR beta chains showed more clonal expansion and lower generation probabilities than non-associated chains that were equally common. In a later analysis, TCR association rates were found to vary across HLA loci, with the most associated TCRs seen for DRB1 alleles and the fewest for HLA-C alleles. Broadly in line with IMGT annotations, most TCR beta V segments showed up in productive rearrangements about 87% or about 30% of the time in an earlier analysis of about 500 of the donors. Immune exposure information for the cohort was limited to CMV serostatus.

The cohort consisted of approximately 670 healthy bone marrow donors. All cohort members were sampled while nominally healthy, although unrecorded immune exposures were likely present. The donor was CMV seronegative and belonged to the group of 350 to 400 seronegative cohort members. A peripheral blood sample was collected from each donor, and TCR beta sequencing was performed on peripheral blood mononuclear cells. The Qiagen DNeasy Blood Extraction Kit was used to extract genomic DNA from the blood cell samples. This receptor was obtained from a woman between 35 and 50 years old in good health and CMV-seronegative. The chain was built from TRBV5-4 and TRBJ2-5; a confident D gene designation cannot be given. Material: PBMCs. The DNA sequence is as follows: TGTGCCAGCAGCTTGGCCGGTGAGACCCAGTACTTC. Translated, it gives CASSLAGETQYF.